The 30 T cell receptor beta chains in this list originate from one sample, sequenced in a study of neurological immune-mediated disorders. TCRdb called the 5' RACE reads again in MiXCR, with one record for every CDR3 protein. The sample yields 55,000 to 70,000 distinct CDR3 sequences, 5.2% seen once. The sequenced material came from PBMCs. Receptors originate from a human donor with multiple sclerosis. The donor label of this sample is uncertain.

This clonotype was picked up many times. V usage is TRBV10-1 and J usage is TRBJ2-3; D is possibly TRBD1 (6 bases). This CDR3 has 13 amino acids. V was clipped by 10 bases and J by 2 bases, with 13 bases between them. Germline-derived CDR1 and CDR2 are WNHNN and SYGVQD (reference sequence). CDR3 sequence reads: CATSTGNTDTQYF. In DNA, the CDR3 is TGCGCCACCTCTACAGGGAACACAGATACGCAGTATTTT.

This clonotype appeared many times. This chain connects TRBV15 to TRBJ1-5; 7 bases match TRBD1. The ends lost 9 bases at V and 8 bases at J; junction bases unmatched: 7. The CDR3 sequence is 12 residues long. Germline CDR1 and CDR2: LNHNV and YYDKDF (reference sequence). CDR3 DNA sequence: TGTGCCACGCGACAGGGCTCAGAGCCCCAGCATTTT. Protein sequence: CATRQGSEPQHF.

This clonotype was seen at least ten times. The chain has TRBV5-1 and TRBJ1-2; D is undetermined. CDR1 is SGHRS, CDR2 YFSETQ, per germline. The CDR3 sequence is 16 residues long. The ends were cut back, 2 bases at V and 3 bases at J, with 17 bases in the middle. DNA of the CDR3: TGCGCCAGCAGCTTTGACGTCGGAGGGTTCTACTATGGCTACACCTTC. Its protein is CASSFDVGGFYYGYTF.

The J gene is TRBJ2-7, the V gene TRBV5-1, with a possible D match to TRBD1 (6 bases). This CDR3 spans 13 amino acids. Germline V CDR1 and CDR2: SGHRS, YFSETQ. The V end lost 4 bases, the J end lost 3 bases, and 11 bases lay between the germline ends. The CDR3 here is CASSPGTHYEQYF. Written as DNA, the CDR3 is TGCGCCAGCAGCCCCGGGACACACTACGAGCAGTACTTC.

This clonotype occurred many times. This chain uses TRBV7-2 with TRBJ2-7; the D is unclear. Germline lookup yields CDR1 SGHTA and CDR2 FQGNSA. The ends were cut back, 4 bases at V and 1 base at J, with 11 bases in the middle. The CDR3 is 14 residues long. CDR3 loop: CASSWRYRSYEQYF. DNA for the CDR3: TGTGCCAGCAGCTGGCGGTACCGGTCCTACGAGCAGTACTTC. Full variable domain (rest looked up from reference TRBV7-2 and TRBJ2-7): GAGVSQSPSNKVTEKGKDVELRCDPISGHTALYWYRQSLGQGLEFLIYFQGNSAPDKSGLPSDRFSAERTGGSVSTLTIQRTQQEDSAVYLCASSWRYRSYEQYFGPGTRLTVT.

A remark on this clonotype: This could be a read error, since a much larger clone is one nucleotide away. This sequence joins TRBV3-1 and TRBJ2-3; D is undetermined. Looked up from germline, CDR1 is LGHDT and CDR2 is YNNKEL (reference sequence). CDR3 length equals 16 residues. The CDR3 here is CANSQDPGIPTDTQYF. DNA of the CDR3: TGTGCCAACAGCCAAGATCCCGGTATCCCCACAGATACGCAGTATTTT.

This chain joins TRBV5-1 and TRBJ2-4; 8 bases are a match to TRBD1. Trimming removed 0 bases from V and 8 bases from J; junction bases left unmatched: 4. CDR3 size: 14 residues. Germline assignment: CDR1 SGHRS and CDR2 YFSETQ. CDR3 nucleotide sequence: TGCGCCAGCAGCTTGGCAGGGGGCGGTCACATTCAGTACTTC. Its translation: CASSLAGGGHIQYF.

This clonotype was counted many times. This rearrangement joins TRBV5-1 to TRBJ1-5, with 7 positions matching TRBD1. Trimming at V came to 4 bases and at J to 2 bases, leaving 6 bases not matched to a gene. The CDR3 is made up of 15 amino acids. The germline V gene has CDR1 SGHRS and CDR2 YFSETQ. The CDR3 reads CASSPVGGGNQPQHF. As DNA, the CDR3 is TGCGCCAGCAGCCCCGTAGGGGGCGGCAATCAGCCCCAGCATTTT.

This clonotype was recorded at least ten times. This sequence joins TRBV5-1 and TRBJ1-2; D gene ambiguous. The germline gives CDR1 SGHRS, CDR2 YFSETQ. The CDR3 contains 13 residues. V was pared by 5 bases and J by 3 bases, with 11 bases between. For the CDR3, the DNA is TGCGCCAGCAGTGTGGGGTTGGACTATGGCTACACCTTC. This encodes CASSVGLDYGYTF.

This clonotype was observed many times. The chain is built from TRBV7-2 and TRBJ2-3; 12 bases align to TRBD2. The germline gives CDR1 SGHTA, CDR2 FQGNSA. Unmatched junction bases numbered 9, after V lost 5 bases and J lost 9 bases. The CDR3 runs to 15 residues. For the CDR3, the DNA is TGTGCCAGCAGCCCTACTAGCGGGGGGACACTCACGCAGTATTTT. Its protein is CASSPTSGGTLTQYF.

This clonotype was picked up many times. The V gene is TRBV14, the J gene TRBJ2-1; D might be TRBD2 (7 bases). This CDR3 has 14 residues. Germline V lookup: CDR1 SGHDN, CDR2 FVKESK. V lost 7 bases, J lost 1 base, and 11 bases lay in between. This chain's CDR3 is CASTRGASYNEQFF. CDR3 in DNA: TGTGCCAGCACCCGGGGGGCGTCCTACAATGAGCAGTTCTTC.

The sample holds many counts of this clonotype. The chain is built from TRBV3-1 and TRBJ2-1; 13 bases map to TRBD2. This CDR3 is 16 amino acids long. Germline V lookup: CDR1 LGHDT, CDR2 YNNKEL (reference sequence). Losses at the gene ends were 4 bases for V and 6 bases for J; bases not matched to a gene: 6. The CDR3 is CASSREGLAGSNEQFF. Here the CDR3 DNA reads TGTGCCAGCAGCCGAGAGGGACTAGCGGGGAGCAATGAGCAGTTCTTC.

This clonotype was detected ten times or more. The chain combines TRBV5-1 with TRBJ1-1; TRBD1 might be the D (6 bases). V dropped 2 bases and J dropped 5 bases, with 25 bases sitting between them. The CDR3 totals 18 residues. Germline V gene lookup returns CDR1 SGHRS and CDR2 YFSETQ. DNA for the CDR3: TGCGCCAGCAGCTTTAACCCAGGGGACCCCGGAACAGGAACTGAAGCTTTCTTT. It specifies CASSFNPGDPGTGTEAFF.

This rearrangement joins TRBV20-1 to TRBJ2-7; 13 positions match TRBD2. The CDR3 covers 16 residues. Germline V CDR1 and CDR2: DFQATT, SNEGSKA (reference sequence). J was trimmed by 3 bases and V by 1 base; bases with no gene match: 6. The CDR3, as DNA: TGCAGTGCTAGAGGGAAGGGACTAGCGGGGAACTACGAGCAGTACTTC. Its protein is CSARGKGLAGNYEQYF.

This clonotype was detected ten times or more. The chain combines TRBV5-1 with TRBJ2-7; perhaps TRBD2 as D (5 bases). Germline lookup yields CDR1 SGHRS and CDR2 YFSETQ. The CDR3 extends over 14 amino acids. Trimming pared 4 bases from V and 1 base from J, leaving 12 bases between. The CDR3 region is CASSVERGSYEQYF. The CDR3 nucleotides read TGCGCCAGCAGCGTAGAACGGGGTTCCTACGAGCAGTACTTC.

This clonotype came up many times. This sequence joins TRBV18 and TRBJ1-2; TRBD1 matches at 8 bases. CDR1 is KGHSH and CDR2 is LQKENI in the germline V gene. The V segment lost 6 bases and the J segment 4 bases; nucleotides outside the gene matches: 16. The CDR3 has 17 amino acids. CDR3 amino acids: CASSLGQGDVYGYGYTF. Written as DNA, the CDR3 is TGTGCCAGCTCTCTTGGACAGGGAGACGTATACGGCTATGGCTACACCTTC.

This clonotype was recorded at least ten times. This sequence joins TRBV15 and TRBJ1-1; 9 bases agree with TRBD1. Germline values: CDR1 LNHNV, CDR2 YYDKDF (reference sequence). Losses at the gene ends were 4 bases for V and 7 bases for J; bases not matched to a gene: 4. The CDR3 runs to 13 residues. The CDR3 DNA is TGTGCCACCAGCACTAGGACAGGGGATGAAGCTTTCTTT. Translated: CATSTRTGDEAFF. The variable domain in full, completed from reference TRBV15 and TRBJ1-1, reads DAMVIQNPRYQVTQFGKPVTLSCSQTLNHNVMYWYQQKSSQAPKLLFHYYDKDFNNEADTPDNFQSRRPNTSFCFLDIRSPGLGDTAMYLCATSTRTGDEAFFGQGTRLTVV.

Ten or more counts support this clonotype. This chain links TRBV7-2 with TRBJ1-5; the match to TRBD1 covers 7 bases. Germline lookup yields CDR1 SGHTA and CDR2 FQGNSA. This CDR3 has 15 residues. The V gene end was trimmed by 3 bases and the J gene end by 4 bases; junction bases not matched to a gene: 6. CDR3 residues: CASSLSRGVNQPQHF. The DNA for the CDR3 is TGTGCCAGCAGCTTGAGCAGGGGGGTGAATCAGCCCCAGCATTTT. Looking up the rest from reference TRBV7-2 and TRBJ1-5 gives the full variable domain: GAGVSQSPSNKVTEKGKDVELRCDPISGHTALYWYRQSLGQGLEFLIYFQGNSAPDKSGLPSDRFSAERTGGSVSTLTIQRTQQEDSAVYLCASSLSRGVNQPQHFGDGTRLSIL.

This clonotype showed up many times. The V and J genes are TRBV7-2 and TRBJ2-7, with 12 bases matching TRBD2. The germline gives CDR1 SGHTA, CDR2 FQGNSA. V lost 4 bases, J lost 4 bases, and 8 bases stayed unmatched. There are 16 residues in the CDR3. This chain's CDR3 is CASSYSTSGGRYEQYF. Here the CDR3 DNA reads TGTGCCAGCAGCTATTCGACTAGCGGGGGAAGGTACGAGCAGTACTTC.

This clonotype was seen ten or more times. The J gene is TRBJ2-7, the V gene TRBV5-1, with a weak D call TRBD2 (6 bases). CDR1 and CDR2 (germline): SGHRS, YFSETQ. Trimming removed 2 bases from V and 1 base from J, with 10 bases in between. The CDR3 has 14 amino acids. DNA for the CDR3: TGCGCCAGCAGCTTATCCGGGGGATCCTACGAGCAGTACTTC. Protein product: CASSLSGGSYEQYF.

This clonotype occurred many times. The CDR3 sequence: CASSGQGAHNQPQHF. The CDR3 DNA reads as TGTGCCAGCTCCGGACAGGGGGCACACAATCAGCCCCAGCATTTT. The chain employs TRBV25-1 and TRBJ1-5; 11 nucleotides match TRBD1. CDR1 and CDR2 from the germline V gene are MGHDK and SYGVNS. This CDR3 spans 15 amino acids. Trimming at V came to 8 bases and at J to 3 bases, leaving 6 bases not matched to a gene.

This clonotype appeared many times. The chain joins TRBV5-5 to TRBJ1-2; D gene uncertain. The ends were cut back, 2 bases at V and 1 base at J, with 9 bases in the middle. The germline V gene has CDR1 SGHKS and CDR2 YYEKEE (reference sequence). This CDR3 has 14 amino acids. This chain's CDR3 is CASSFFRNNYGYTF. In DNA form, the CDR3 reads TGTGCCAGCAGCTTTTTCAGGAATAACTATGGCTACACCTTC.

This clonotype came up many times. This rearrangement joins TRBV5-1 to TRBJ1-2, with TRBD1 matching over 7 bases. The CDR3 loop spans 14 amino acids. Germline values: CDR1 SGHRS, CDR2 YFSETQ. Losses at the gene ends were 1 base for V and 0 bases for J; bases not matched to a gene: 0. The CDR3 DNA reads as TGCGCCAGCAGCTTGACAGGGGCTAACTATGGCTACACCTTC. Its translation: CASSLTGANYGYTF.

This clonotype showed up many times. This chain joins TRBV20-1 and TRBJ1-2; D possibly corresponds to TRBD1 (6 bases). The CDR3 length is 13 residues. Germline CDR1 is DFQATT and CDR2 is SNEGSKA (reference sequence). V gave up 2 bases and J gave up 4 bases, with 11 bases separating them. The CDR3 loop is CSARQGSGYGYTF. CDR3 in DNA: TGCAGTGCTAGACAGGGGTCGGGCTATGGCTACACCTTC.

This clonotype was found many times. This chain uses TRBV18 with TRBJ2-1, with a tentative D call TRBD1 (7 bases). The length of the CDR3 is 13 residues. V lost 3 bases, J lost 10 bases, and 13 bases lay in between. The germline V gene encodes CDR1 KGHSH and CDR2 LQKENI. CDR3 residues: CASSPQGGKEQFF. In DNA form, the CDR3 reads TGTGCCAGCTCACCTCAGGGGGGTAAGGAGCAGTTCTTC. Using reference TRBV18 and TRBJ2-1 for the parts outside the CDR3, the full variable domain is NAGVMQNPRHLVRRRGQEARLRCSPMKGHSHVYWYRQLPEEGLKFMVYLQKENIIDESGMPKERFSAEFPKEGPSILRIQQVVRGDSAAYFCASSPQGGKEQFFGPGTRLTVL.

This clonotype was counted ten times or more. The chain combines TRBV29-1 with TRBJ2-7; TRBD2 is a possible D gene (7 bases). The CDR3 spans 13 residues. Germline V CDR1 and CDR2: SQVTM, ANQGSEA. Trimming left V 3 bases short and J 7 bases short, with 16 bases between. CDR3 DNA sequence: TGCAGCGTTGAGGTGGGGGGGCGTCCTGAGCAGTACTTC. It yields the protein CSVEVGGRPEQYF.

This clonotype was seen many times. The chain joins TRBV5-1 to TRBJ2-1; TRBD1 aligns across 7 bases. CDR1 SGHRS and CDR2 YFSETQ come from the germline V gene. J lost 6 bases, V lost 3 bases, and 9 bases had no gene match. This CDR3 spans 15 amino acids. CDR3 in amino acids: CASSSTLGQINEQFF. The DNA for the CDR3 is TGCGCCAGCAGCTCAACATTGGGACAGATCAATGAGCAGTTCTTC. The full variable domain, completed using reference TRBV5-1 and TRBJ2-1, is KAGVTQTPRYLIKTRGQQVTLSCSPISGHRSVSWYQQTPGQGLQFLFEYFSETQRNKGNFPGRFSGRQFSNSRSEMNVSTLELGDSALYLCASSSTLGQINEQFFGPGTRLTVL.

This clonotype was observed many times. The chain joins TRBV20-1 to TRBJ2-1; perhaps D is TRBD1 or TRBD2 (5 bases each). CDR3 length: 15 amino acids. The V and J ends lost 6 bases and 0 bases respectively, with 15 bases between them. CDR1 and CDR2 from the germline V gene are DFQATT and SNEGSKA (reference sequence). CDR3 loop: CSARGSEISYNEQFF. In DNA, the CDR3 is TGCAGTGCCCGGGGCTCGGAGATCTCCTACAATGAGCAGTTCTTC.

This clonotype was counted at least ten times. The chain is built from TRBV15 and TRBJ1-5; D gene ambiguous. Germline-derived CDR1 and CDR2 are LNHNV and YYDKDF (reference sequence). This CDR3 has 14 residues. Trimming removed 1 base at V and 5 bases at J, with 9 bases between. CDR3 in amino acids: CATSRAADHQPQHF. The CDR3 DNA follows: TGTGCCACCAGCAGAGCGGCGGATCATCAGCCCCAGCATTTT. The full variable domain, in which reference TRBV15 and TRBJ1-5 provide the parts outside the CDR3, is DAMVIQNPRYQVTQFGKPVTLSCSQTLNHNVMYWYQQKSSQAPKLLFHYYDKDFNNEADTPDNFQSRRPNTSFCFLDIRSPGLGDTAMYLCATSRAADHQPQHFGDGTRLSIL.

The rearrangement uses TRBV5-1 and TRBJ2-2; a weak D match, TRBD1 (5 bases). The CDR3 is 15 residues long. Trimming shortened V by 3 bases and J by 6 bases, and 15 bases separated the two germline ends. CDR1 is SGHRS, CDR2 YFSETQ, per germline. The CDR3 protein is CASSWGPLSAGELFF. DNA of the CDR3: TGCGCCAGCAGCTGGGGCCCCTTATCCGCCGGGGAGCTGTTTTTT. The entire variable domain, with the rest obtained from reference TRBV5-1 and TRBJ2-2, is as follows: KAGVTQTPRYLIKTRGQQVTLSCSPISGHRSVSWYQQTPGQGLQFLFEYFSETQRNKGNFPGRFSGRQFSNSRSEMNVSTLELGDSALYLCASSWGPLSAGELFFGEGSRLTVL.